Sequencing of this T cell receptor beta chain was carried out in a study of T-cell reconstitution after alpha-beta-depleted transplantation in children. General study points: Several hundred expanded graft clones reportedly were the source of alpha-beta T cells about two months after transplant. Diversity and T-cell counts at one year after transplant derived mostly from new T cells. The high TCRbeta diversity at day 60 in some patients came from surviving recipient T cells and thymic progenitors.

Preparation of the TCRbeta library was carried out with unique molecular identifiers. TCRdb re-called the PCR reads with MiXCR, one entry per CDR3 protein. The sample has roughly 100,000 distinct CDR3 sequences, about 7.5% seen once. Germline V CDR1 and CDR2: MNHEY, SMNVEV (reference sequence). The CDR3 is 14 amino acids. Trimming removed 5 bases at V and 0 bases at J, with 9 bases between. This clonotype has ten or more counts. Its antigen is as yet unknown. The input for sequencing was PBMCs, taken before TCRalphabeta/CD19-depleted stem cell transplant. The receptor's source is a boy aged 2 to 10 with acute lymphoblastic leukemia, due to receive a stem cell transplant. The chain uses TRBV27 and TRBJ2-3; D may correspond to TRBD1 or TRBD2 (5 bases each). The CDR3 DNA reads as TGTGCCAGCAGTCTCCGGGACAGCACAGATACGCAGTATTTT. Translated: CASSLRDSTDTQYF.